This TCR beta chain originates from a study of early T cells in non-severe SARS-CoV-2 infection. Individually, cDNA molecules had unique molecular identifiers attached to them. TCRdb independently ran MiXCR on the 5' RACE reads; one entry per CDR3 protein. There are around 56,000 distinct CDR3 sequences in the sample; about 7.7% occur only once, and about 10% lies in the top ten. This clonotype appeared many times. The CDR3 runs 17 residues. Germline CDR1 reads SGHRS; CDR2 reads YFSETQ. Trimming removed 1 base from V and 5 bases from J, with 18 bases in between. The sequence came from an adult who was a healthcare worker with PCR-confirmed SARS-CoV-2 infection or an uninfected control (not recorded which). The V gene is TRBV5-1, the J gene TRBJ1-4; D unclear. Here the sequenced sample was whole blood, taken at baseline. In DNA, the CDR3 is TGCGCCAGCAGCTTGTCTGCTTTTGGTGGACGGAATGAAAAACTGTTTTTT. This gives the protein CASSLSAFGGRNEKLFF.